The 29 T cell receptor beta chains presented below share a single source sample, sequenced in a study of regulatory T cells in long-lasting Graves disease. Investigators prepared the TCR beta libraries by applying iRepertoire HTBI primers and Arm-PCR of CDR3 regions. TCRdb re-called the multiplex PCR reads through MiXCR, storing one row per CDR3 protein. The top ten clones hold around 12% of a sample with 580,000 or so distinct CDR3 sequences, about 16% of them seen once. Time point specified: newly diagnosed GD, antithyroid drugs for less than 3 months. RNA isolated from PBMCs was used to make the TCR library. The same data also contributed to another study, on T cells in Graves' hyperthyroidism and ophthalmopathy.

Sequencing used peripheral blood mononuclear cells (PBMCs), obtained at new diagnosis, from a patient treated with antithyroid drugs. Receptor source: a man aged 18 to 29 with Graves disease.

About this clonotype itself: A read error is possible here, since a much larger clone lies one base away. This rearrangement joins TRBV5-1 to TRBJ1-1; D perhaps matches TRBD1 (6 bases). CDR3 length: 14 amino acids. V shed 3 bases and J shed 4 bases, with 13 bases lying between them. Germline loops: CDR1 SGHRS, CDR2 YFSETQ. Written as DNA, the CDR3 is TGCGCCAGCAGCTGGGGGGACACGAGCACTGAAGCTTTCTTT. It is translated as CASSWGDTSTEAFF. The variable domain in full, with the rest retrieved from reference TRBV5-1 and TRBJ1-1, is KAGVTQTPRYLIKTRGQQVTLSCSPISGHRSVSWYQQTPGQGLQFLFEYFSETQRNKGNFPGRFSGRQFSNSRSEMNVSTLELGDSALYLCASSWGDTSTEAFFGQGTRLTVV.

This chain joins TRBV19 and TRBJ1-1, with 9 nucleotides matching TRBD1. J gave up 1 base and V 8 bases, and 11 bases lay outside the gene matches. Per germline, CDR1 LNHDA and CDR2 SQIVND (reference sequence). The CDR3 sequence is 16 residues long. CDR3 coding DNA: TGTGCCAGTCAGCCCTACCGGACAGGGGAGAACACTGAAGCTTTCTTT. This encodes CASQPYRTGENTEAFF.

This clonotype was observed at least ten times. An end of the junction does not agree with germline; a read error may underlie this. The chain combines TRBV5-1 with TRBJ2-1, with D possibly TRBD2 on 7 matching bases. Germline-derived CDR1 and CDR2 are SGHRS and YFSETQ. The CDR3 loop spans 15 amino acids. In DNA, the CDR3 is TGCGCTAGCAGAATGGAGGGGGGGTCGTACAATGAGCAGTTCTTC. Its protein is CASRMEGGSYNEQFF.

This clonotype was picked up a small number of times. The CDR3 DNA follows: TGTGCCAGCACCTCCACCCCCCCCTTTGCTAGCGGGAGGTTGGAGACCCAGTACTTC. Protein sequence: CASTSTPPFASGRLETQYF. The rearrangement joins TRBV7-2 to TRBJ2-1, with 11 bases aligning to TRBD2. Near its end, the DNA agrees better with TRBJ2-5, so the J call may be wrong. The CDR3 runs 19 residues. CDR1 SGHTA and CDR2 FQGNSA come from the germline V gene.

The chain recombines TRBV18 with TRBJ1-6, with D possibly being TRBD1 (6 bases). Trimming removed 3 bases at V and 9 bases at J, with 15 bases between. From germline, CDR1 is KGHSH and CDR2 LQKENI. The CDR3 is made up of 15 amino acids. CDR3 nucleotide sequence: TGTGCCAGCTCACCGCAAGGGACAATCGGTTCACCCCTCCACTTT. Amino acid sequence: CASSPQGTIGSPLHF.

The genes are TRBV18 and TRBJ2-3, with D possibly called TRBD1 or TRBD2 (5 bases each). V was trimmed by 1 base and J by 0 bases, leaving 11 bases between them. From germline, CDR1 is KGHSH and CDR2 LQKENI. This CDR3 comprises 16 residues. The CDR3 DNA reads as TGTGCCAGCTCACCACTCCCGGGGCTGAGCACAGATACGCAGTATTTT. Translation: CASSPLPGLSTDTQYF.

This clonotype was recorded many times. The chain combines TRBV3-1 with TRBJ2-5; D might be TRBD1 or TRBD2, each matching 5 bases. Trimming cost V 3 bases and J 5 bases, with 16 bases left between them. The germline gives CDR1 LGHDT, CDR2 YNNKEL (reference sequence). The CDR3 is 15 residues long. This CDR3 is CASSHTRNRGETQYF. The CDR3 nucleotides read TGTGCCAGCAGCCATACTAGGAACCGGGGCGAGACCCAGTACTTC.

This clonotype has only a few counts. The chain has TRBV28 and TRBJ2-2, with a weak D call TRBD1 (6 bases). CDR1 is MDHEN, CDR2 SYDVKM, per germline. V was clipped by 5 bases and J by 6 bases, with 16 bases between them. CDR3 length: 15 residues. The CDR3 bases are TGTGCCAGCAGTCCCTGGACAGTTACGGCCGGGGAGCTGTTTTTT. This codes for CASSPWTVTAGELFF. Supplemented by reference TRBV28 and TRBJ2-2, the full variable domain reads DVKVTQSSRYLVKRTGEKVFLECVQDMDHENMFWYRQDPGLGLRLIYFSYDVKMKEKGDIPEGYSVSREKKERFSLILESASTNQTSMYLCASSPWTVTAGELFFGEGSRLTVL.

This clonotype was detected ten times or more. Written as DNA, the CDR3 is TGTGCCAGCAGGACAGTAGACCCCTACGAGCAGTACTTC. Translated: CASRTVDPYEQYF. The genes are TRBV2 and TRBJ2-7, with D possibly TRBD1 on 5 matching bases. The CDR3 contains 13 residues. Germline CDR1 reads SNHLY; CDR2 reads FYNNEI. V dropped 6 bases and J dropped 2 bases, with 11 bases sitting between them.

In regard to this clonotype: Possible read error: a much larger clone is one base away. The chain links TRBV6-5 to TRBJ2-1, with 11 bases matching TRBD1. The V segment lost 2 bases and the J segment 10 bases; nucleotides outside the gene matches: 13. This CDR3 is built from 17 residues. Germline-derived CDR1 and CDR2 are MNHEY and SVGAGI. CDR3: CASSYRGGQGESYEQFF. CDR3 DNA sequence: TGTGCCAGCAGTTACAGGGGGGGACAGGGGGAGAGCTACGAGCAGTTCTTC.

This clonotype was counted ten times or more. The CDR3, as DNA: TGTGCCAGCCGGGGACAGGGTCGGGGCAATCAGCCCCAGCATTTT. It specifies CASRGQGRGNQPQHF. This rearrangement joins TRBV12-3 or TRBV12-4 to TRBJ1-5, with 9 bases matching TRBD1. The V and J ends lost 8 bases and 2 bases, in that order; junction bases with no gene match: 7. There are 15 residues in the CDR3.

As DNA, the CDR3 is TGTGCCATCAGTGGGCTAGCGGGAGGGGTTCTCTATGAGCAGTTCTTC. It encodes CAISGLAGGVLYEQFF. This chain joins TRBV10-3 and TRBJ2-1; 12 nucleotides agree with TRBD2. The V segment lost 4 bases and the J segment 8 bases; nucleotides outside the gene matches: 9. In germline, CDR1 is ENHRY, CDR2 SYGVKD. This CDR3 comprises 16 residues.

In this sample, this clonotype turned up many times. The chain combines TRBV12-3 or TRBV12-4 with TRBJ1-4, with 9 positions matching TRBD1. The V and J ends lost 6 bases and 3 bases, in that order; junction bases with no gene match: 5. CDR3 length: 15 amino acids. CDR3 region: CASSRGQGANEKLFF. CDR3 bases: TGTGCCAGCAGCCGGGGACAGGGAGCTAATGAAAAACTGTTTTTT.

This clonotype showed up many times. The chain uses TRBV11-2 and TRBJ2-5; D is perhaps TRBD1 or TRBD2 (6 bases each). Germline values: CDR1 SGHAT, CDR2 FQNNGV. The CDR3 contains 14 residues. The germline V and J ends were trimmed by 1 base and 5 bases, with 11 bases remaining between them. The CDR3 DNA reads TGTGCCAGCAGCTTAGTGGGGGGCGAGGAGACCCAGTACTTC. As protein: CASSLVGGEETQYF.

This clonotype was observed at least ten times. This chain links TRBV3-1 with TRBJ1-2; 10 nucleotides match TRBD1. Per germline, CDR1 LGHDT and CDR2 YNNKEL (reference sequence). V dropped 1 base and J dropped 3; count of bases not matched to a gene: 8. The CDR3 runs to 17 residues. The CDR3 DNA sequence: TGTGCCAGCAGCCAAGGGGACAGGGGTGGAGTTCACTATGGCTACACCTTC. It encodes CASSQGDRGGVHYGYTF.

This clonotype was detected many times. Its ends do not fully match the called genes, so a read error is possible. The chain joins TRBV27 to TRBJ2-7; D ambiguous. The CDR3 runs to 11 residues. Germline values: CDR1 MNHEY, CDR2 SMNVEV (reference sequence). CDR3 in amino acids: CASSLSGEQYF. CDR3 sequence (DNA): TGTGCCAGCAGCTTATCGGGCGAGCAGTACTTC.

In its sample, this clonotype was seen once. Possible read error: a much larger clone is one base away. This chain connects TRBV3-1 to TRBJ2-7, with D unresolved. Trimming removed 1 base at V and 2 bases at J, with 12 bases between. The CDR3 is 15 amino acids. Germline V gene data show CDR1 as LGHDT and CDR2 as YNNKEL (reference sequence). CDR3 sequence reads: CASSQGRQSPYEQYF. CDR3 in DNA: TGTGCCAGCAGCCAAGGACGGCAAAGCCCCTACGAGCAGTACTTC.

This clonotype occurred many times. The chain joins TRBV28 to TRBJ2-7; D is ambiguous. The ends were cut back, 1 base at V and 3 bases at J, with 4 bases in the middle. The CDR3 runs 12 residues. In germline, CDR1 is MDHEN, CDR2 SYDVKM. CDR3 bases: TGTGCCAGCAGTTTATACGGCTACGAGCAGTACTTC. This sequence encodes CASSLYGYEQYF. Using reference TRBV28 and TRBJ2-7 for the parts outside the CDR3, the full variable domain is DVKVTQSSRYLVKRTGEKVFLECVQDMDHENMFWYRQDPGLGLRLIYFSYDVKMKEKGDIPEGYSVSREKKERFSLILESASTNQTSMYLCASSLYGYEQYFGPGTRLTVT.

This clonotype showed up many times. This chain links TRBV30 with TRBJ1-5; D is ambiguous. The ends were cut back, 1 base at V and 7 bases at J, with 11 bases in the middle. Germline CDR1 is GTSNPN and CDR2 is SVGIG (reference sequence). The CDR3 sequence is 13 residues long. The CDR3 reads CAWSGGLRQPQHF. Written as DNA, the CDR3 is TGTGCCTGGAGTGGAGGGTTACGACAGCCCCAGCATTTT.

This clonotype was seen a handful of times. V and J are TRBV12-3 or TRBV12-4 and TRBJ2-7; no reliable D call. CDR3 length equals 13 residues. V lost 4 bases, J lost 3 bases, and 10 bases lay in between. CDR3 in amino acids: CASSSASSYEQYF. The CDR3 DNA is TGTGCCAGCAGTTCGGCCTCAAGCTACGAGCAGTACTTC.

Ten or more counts support this clonotype. The genes are TRBV18 and TRBJ2-4; D remains unclear. The CDR3 has 13 amino acids. V lost 2 bases, J lost 8 bases, and 10 bases lay in between. In germline, CDR1 is KGHSH, CDR2 LQKENI. Here the CDR3 reads CASSPNVPDIQYF. Here the CDR3 DNA reads TGTGCCAGCTCACCAAACGTGCCTGACATTCAGTACTTC.

This clonotype came up many times. V gene TRBV18 combines with J gene TRBJ2-3; D call uncertain. CDR3 length: 13 residues. Germline V CDR1 and CDR2: KGHSH, LQKENI. Trimming removed 8 bases from V and 1 base from J, with 10 bases in between. This CDR3 is CASSPPGTDTQYF. In nucleotides, the CDR3 is TGTGCCAGCAGCCCCCCAGGCACAGATACGCAGTATTTT.

Of note for this clonotype: The junction does not match germline at one end; this may be a read error. V gene TRBV5-4 combines with J gene TRBJ2-1, with TRBD2 matching over 7 bases. CDR1 and CDR2 (germline): SGHNT, YYREEE (reference sequence). CDR3 length equals 11 residues. The CDR3 DNA follows: TGTGCCAGCAGCTTGGGGCGGGAGCGGTTCTTC. Translated, it gives CASSLGRERFF.

CDR3 protein: CASSFGDSVYNEQFF. The DNA of the CDR3 is TGTGCCAGCAGTTTTGGGGACAGCGTCTACAATGAGCAGTTCTTC. The genes are TRBV12-3 or TRBV12-4 and TRBJ2-1; TRBD1 matches at 7 bases. The V and J ends lost 3 bases and 3 bases, in that order; junction bases with no gene match: 5. The CDR3 consists of 15 residues.

In nucleotides, the CDR3 is TGCGCCAGCTTGGGAGGGCCGAACACTGAAGCTTTCTTT. Protein product: CASLGGPNTEAFF. The V call is TRBV5-1, the J call TRBJ1-1; D uncertain. CDR3 length: 13 amino acids. Germline V gives CDR1 SGHRS, CDR2 YFSETQ. V lost 7 bases to trimming and J lost 1 base, with 11 bases between them. The full variable domain, with the rest looked up from reference TRBV5-1 and TRBJ1-1, is KAGVTQTPRYLIKTRGQQVTLSCSPISGHRSVSWYQQTPGQGLQFLFEYFSETQRNKGNFPGRFSGRQFSNSRSEMNVSTLELGDSALYLCASLGGPNTEAFFGQGTRLTVV.

This clonotype came up a few times. Since a much larger clone is just one base distant, this may be a read error. This chain links TRBV14 with TRBJ2-7; TRBD1 agrees at 8 bases. CDR3 length: 12 amino acids. Germline trimming cut 4 bases from V and 6 bases from J; bases unmatched to any gene: 2. The germline gives CDR1 SGHDN, CDR2 FVKESK. The CDR3 region has the DNA TGTGCCAGCAGCCCCGGACAGGGCGAGCAGTACTTC. Its protein is CASSPGQGEQYF.

Of note for this clonotype: A much larger clonotype is one base distant, so this may be a read error. The chain links TRBV6-5 to TRBJ2-7; 14 bases line up with TRBD2. With 4 bases clipped from V and 5 bases from J, the junction kept 7 bases outside the gene matches. The CDR3 consists of 16 residues. Germline CDR1 is MNHEY and CDR2 is SVGAGI. The CDR3 nucleotides are TGTGCCAGCAGTTTTCCTTGGACTAGCGGGAGGAACGAGCAGTACTTC. It specifies CASSFPWTSGRNEQYF.

This clonotype was detected ten times or more. This CDR3 is CASSSPPSGNTGELFF. In DNA, the CDR3 is TGTGCCAGCAGCTCCCCGCCTAGCGGTAACACCGGGGAGCTGTTTTTT. The chain is built from TRBV7-3 and TRBJ2-2, with 7 bases that match TRBD2. Looked up from germline, CDR1 is SGHTA and CDR2 is FQGTGA. The CDR3 covers 16 residues. V shed 4 bases, J shed 2 bases, and the junction held 7 bases outside the gene matches.

This clonotype was seen more than once but under ten times. Sequence at one end of the junction differs from germline and may be a read error. V gene TRBV19 combines with J gene TRBJ2-6; D unresolved. There are 15 residues in the CDR3. CDR1 and CDR2 (germline): LNHDA, SQIVND (reference sequence). This CDR3 reads CASSTGSSGANVLTF. CDR3 DNA: TGTGCCAGCAGTACGGGTAGCTCTGGGGCCAACGTCCTGACTTTC.